The 6 T cell receptor beta chains below were found in one sample sequenced in a study of a mutant IDH1 vaccine in newly diagnosed glioma. Assay used: immunoSEQ multiplex PCR; TCRdb lists only in-frame clones, some missing. The sample lists roughly 25,000 clones; just over 90% were seen once. Time point given: baseline, week 1 (first vaccination visit). As to treatment: pre-vaccination baseline after standard-of-care therapy. This sample comprised PBMCs, obtained from a glioma patient treated with radiotherapy, temozolomide or both. The receptor set was obtained from a man aged 30-40 years with glioma.

This sequence joins TRBV5-1 and TRBJ1-4; D remains unclear. This CDR3 comprises 13 residues. The germline V and J ends were trimmed by 3 bases and 4 bases, with 7 bases remaining between them. The germline gives CDR1 SGHRS, CDR2 YFSETQ. CDR3 sequence: CASSWTDNEKLFF. CDR3 sequence (DNA): TGCGCCAGCAGCTGGACGGATAATGAAAAACTGTTTTTT.

The chain uses TRBV18 and TRBJ2-2; 7 nucleotides agree with TRBD2. The CDR3 is made up of 18 amino acids. V lost 4 bases to trimming and J lost 0 bases; unmatched junction nucleotides: 11. Germline CDR1 reads KGHSH; CDR2 reads LQKENI. The CDR3 bases are TGTGCCAGCTCACAGCCCTATGCGGGAGCGGCGAACACCGGGGAGCTGTTTTTT. It codes for CASSQPYAGAANTGELFF.

V gene TRBV7-6 combines with J gene TRBJ2-7; the match to TRBD1 covers 8 bases. CDR3 length: 14 amino acids. V dropped 4 bases and J dropped 7; count of bases not matched to a gene: 9. Germline V lookup: CDR1 SGHVS, CDR2 FNYEAQ. In nucleotides, the CDR3 is TGTGCCAGCAGCTCACCGCAGGGGGCGGGGGAGCAGTACTTC. It specifies CASSSPQGAGEQYF. Based on the CDR3 plus reference TRBV7-6 and TRBJ2-7, the full variable domain is GAGVSQSPRYKVTKRGQDVALRCDPISGHVSLYWYRQALGQGPEFLTYFNYEAQQDKSGLPNDRFSAERPEGSISTLTIQRTEQRDSAMYRCASSSPQGAGEQYFGPGTRLTVT.

The chain carries TRBV28 and TRBJ2-7; 9 bases line up with TRBD1. J gave up 1 base and V 5 bases, and 3 bases lay outside the gene matches. The CDR3 totals 14 residues. Per the germline V gene, CDR1 is MDHEN and CDR2 is SYDVKM. This CDR3 is CASSSGTGSYEQYF. The CDR3 DNA is TGTGCCAGCAGTAGTGGGACAGGGTCCTACGAGCAGTACTTC.

J is TRBJ1-2 and V is TRBV6-5, with D maybe TRBD1 (5 bases). Per germline, CDR1 MNHEY and CDR2 SVGAGI. Trimming pared 8 bases from V and 4 bases from J, leaving 17 bases between. The CDR3 is made up of 14 amino acids. CDR3 sequence reads: CASAPQGGGYGYTF. CDR3 nucleotides: TGTGCCAGCGCTCCTCAGGGCGGGGGCTATGGCTACACCTTC.

The genes are TRBV6-5 and TRBJ2-7; 7 bases agree with TRBD1. The CDR3 contains 16 residues. J lost 6 bases, V lost 2 bases, and 13 bases had no gene match. Germline V gene data show CDR1 as MNHEY and CDR2 as SVGAGI. The CDR3 DNA sequence: TGTGCCAGCAGTTACACCCGGGACAGAGGGATCGGCGAGCAGTACTTC. Residues: CASSYTRDRGIGEQYF.